This TCR beta chain was obtained from a study of CD8+CD57+ T cells in acquired aplastic anemia. Study in general: When averaged, DNA from sorted CD4+ and CD8+ cells came to approximately 3.2 ug. Roughly 10.8 million reads were obtained on average for healthy donor CD4+ cells. Study conclusions and caveats: Some 29 CD8+ CDR3 sequences were shared between patients and controls. Controls and patients did not differ significantly in CD8+ Simpson's diversity.

Genomic DNA, serving as template, underwent TCR beta VDJ and CDR3 profiling. TCRdb re-derived calls from the reads in MiXCR, one entry per CDR3 protein. Of some 190,000 distinct CDR3 sequences listed, 40% to 55% are singletons. Remarks on this clonotype: Its antigen is still unknown.

There are 13 residues in the CDR3. V was cut by 3 bases and J by 8 bases, with 11 bases left in between. Looked up from germline, CDR1 is LNHDA and CDR2 is SQIVND (reference sequence). The source material was sorted CD4+, CD8+, or CD8+CD57+ T cells (not recorded which) from PBMCs. The sequence came from a human donor in good health. The chain couples TRBV19 to TRBJ2-1; D not resolved. The CDR3 DNA sequence: TGTGCCAGTAGTATCAGTAGGGCCCATGAGCAGTTCTTC. Translating it yields CASSISRAHEQFF.